This T cell receptor (beta chain) emerged from a study of T cell responses to AZD1222 COVID-19 vaccine. This clone was detected only once. Its matching antigen is unknown. This CDR3 has 17 residues. Germline assignment: CDR1 KGHSH and CDR2 LQKENI. After removal of 2 bases from V and 2 bases from J, the junction contained 8 bases not matched to a gene. This table comes from immunoSEQ multiplex PCR, and its TCRdb copy is limited to in-frame clones, with some not included. Seen here are 150,000 or so clones, roughly 92% observed once, and the top ten hold around 1.3%. Study findings and constraints: Spike as a whole was targeted by vaccine-associated CD4 TCRs, dominant at 160-218 and 743-854. Only a handful of AZD1222 recipients were seropositive at baseline. Among the donors, most were white British and more were female, and clonal diversity was possibly underestimated. Recipients of two AZD1222 doses showed rising Spike-specific TCR breadth and depth.

This sequence joins TRBV18 and TRBJ1-5, with 8 nucleotides matching TRBD1. The source is an adult in good health. Sequenced material: peripheral blood, taken on day 0 of AZD1222 vaccination. The CDR3 DNA reads as TGTGCCAGCTCACCATTTGACCCGGACAGGGGCAATCAGCCCCAGCATTTT. The encoded protein is CASSPFDPDRGNQPQHF. Full variable domain (missing parts from reference TRBV18 and TRBJ1-5): NAGVMQNPRHLVRRRGQEARLRCSPMKGHSHVYWYRQLPEEGLKFMVYLQKENIIDESGMPKERFSAEFPKEGPSILRIQQVVRGDSAAYFCASSPFDPDRGNQPQHFGDGTRLSIL.